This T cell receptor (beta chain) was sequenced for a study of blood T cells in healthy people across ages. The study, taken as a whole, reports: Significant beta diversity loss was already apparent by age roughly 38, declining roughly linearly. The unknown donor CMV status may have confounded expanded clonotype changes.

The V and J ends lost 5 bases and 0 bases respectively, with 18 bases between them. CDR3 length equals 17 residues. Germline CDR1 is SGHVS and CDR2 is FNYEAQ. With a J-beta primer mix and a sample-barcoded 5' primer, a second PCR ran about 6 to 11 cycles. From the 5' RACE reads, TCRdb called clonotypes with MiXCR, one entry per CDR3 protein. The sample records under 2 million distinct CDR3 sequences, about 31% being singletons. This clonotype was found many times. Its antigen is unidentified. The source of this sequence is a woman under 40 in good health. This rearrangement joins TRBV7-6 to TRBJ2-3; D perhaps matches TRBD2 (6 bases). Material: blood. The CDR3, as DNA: TGTGCCAGCAGCATAGAATTCGGCGGGGCTAGCACAGATACGCAGTATTTT. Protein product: CASSIEFGGASTDTQYF.